What follows is one T cell receptor (beta chain) and its context. The germline CDR1 and CDR2 sequences are SGHDT and YYEEEE. The V end was cut by 1 base, the J end by 7 bases, with 11 bases between. This CDR3 contains 14 residues. Clones were sequenced by immunoSEQ multiplex PCR, and TCRdb holds only the in-frame ones, with some missing. The sample holds tens of thousands of clones, 83% seen once. The data stem from a study of control samples from healthy donors and cancer patients. The chain links TRBV5-6 to TRBJ1-4, with D possibly matching TRBD1 (5 bases). Source material: blood. The receptor comes from a man in his sixties in good health. CDR3 bases: TGTGCCAGCAGCTTGAGGGGTGTTAGTGAAAAACTGTTTTTT. Its protein is CASSLRGVSEKLFF.